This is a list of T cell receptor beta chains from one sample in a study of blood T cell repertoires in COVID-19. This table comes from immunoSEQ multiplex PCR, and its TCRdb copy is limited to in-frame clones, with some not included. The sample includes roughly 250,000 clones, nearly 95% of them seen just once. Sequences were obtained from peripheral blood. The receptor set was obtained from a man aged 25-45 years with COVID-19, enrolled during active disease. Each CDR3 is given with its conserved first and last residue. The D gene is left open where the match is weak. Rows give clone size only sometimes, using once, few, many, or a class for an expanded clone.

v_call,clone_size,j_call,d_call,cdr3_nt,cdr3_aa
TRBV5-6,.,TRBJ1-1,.,TGTGCCAGCAGCCTTACCACTGGGAACACTGAAGCTTTCTTT,CASSLTTGNTEAFF
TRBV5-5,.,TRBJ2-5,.,TGTGCCAGCAGCTTGAATAGTGGGGGGGCCTCCCAAGAGACCCAGTACTTC,CASSLNSGGASQETQYF
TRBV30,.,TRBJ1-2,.,TGTGCCTGGAGTAAGGGAGCCTATGGCTACACCTTC,CAWSKGAYGYTF
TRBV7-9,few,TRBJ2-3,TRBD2,TGTGCCAGCAGCTTACCCCGCAGACTAGCGGGGGCTGCAGATACGCAGTATTTT,CASSLPRRLAGAADTQYF
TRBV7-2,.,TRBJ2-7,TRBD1,TGTGCCAGCAGCTTAAACAGGGGGCGAGCCTACGAGCAGTACTTC,CASSLNRGRAYEQYF
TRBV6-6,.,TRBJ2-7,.,TGTGCCAGCAGTTACCCCGGGGACTACGAGCAGTACTTC,CASSYPGDYEQYF
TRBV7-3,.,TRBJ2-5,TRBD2,TGTGCCAGCAGCCGACTAGCGGGGGGAACGGAGACCCAGTACTTC,CASSRLAGGTETQYF
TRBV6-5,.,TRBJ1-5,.,TGTGCCAGCAGTTACCCCCTAGGTCGTCAGCCCCAGCATTTT,CASSYPLGRQPQHF
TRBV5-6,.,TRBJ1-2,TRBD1,TGTGCCAGCAGCCCCGGGACAGAATATGGCTACACCTTC,CASSPGTEYGYTF
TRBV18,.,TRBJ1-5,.,TGTGCCAGCTCACCACAGGGGGACAATCAGCCCCAGCATTTT,CASSPQGDNQPQHF
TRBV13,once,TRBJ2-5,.,TGTGCCAGCAGGCATAGGAGCTCGCAAGAGACCCAGTACTTC,CASRHRSSQETQYF
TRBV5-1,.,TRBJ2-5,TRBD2,TGCGCCAGCAGTCGGACTAGCGGGGAGACCCAGTACTTC,CASSRTSGETQYF
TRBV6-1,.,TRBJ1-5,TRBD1,TGTGCCAGCAGTGAGACAGGGTGGAATCAGCCCCAGCATTTT,CASSETGWNQPQHF
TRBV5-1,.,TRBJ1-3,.,TGCGCCAGCAGCTTGGCGGGTGCTGGAAACACCATATATTTT,CASSLAGAGNTIYF
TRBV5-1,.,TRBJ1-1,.,TGCGCCAGCAGCCCCCCAGCGACCACTGAAGCTTTCTTT,CASSPPATTEAFF
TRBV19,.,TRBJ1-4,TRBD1,TGTGCCAGTAGCAACTCGCAGGACAGGGGTTCTGAAAAACTGTTTTTT,CASSNSQDRGSEKLFF
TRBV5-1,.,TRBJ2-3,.,TGCGCCAGCAGCGGGGGGACAGACTACAGAGATACGCAGTATTTT,CASSGGTDYRDTQYF
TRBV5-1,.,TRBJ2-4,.,TGCGCCAGCAGCTTGGACACCCTGACTCTGTACTTC,CASSLDTLTLYF
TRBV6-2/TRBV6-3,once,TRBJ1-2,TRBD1,TGTGCCAGCAGTTACCCGACAGGGGGCGGCTACACCTTC,CASSYPTGGGYTF
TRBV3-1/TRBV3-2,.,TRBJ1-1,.,TGTGCCAGCAGCCAAGTTGTGGCCGCTGAAGCTTTCTTT,CASSQVVAAEAFF
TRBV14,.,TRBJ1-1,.,TGTGCCAGCAGCCAAGCTCAGTACACTGAAGCTTTCTTT,CASSQAQYTEAFF
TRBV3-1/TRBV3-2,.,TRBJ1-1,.,TGTGCCAGCAGCCAAGATTACGGTGAAGCTTTCTTT,CASSQDYGEAFF
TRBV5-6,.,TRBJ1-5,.,TGTGCCAGCAGCTTGTTAGGTATGGAGGGAAATCAGCCCCAGCATTTT,CASSLLGMEGNQPQHF
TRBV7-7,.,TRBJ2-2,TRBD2,TGTGCCAGCAGCCCAAAGCGCGGGGGGGCGGGCACCGGGGAGCTGTTTTTT,CASSPKRGGAGTGELFF
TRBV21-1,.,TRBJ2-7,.,TGTGCCAGCAGCACCCGCCGGGACAGCTCCTACGAGCAGTACTTC,CASSTRRDSSYEQYF
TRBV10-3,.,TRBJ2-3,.,TGTGCCATCAGCGTGGGGGGAAGCACAGATACGCAGTATTTT,CAISVGGSTDTQYF
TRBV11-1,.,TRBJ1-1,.,TGTGCCAGCAGGGTCACGACAGACACTGAAGCTTTCTTT,CASRVTTDTEAFF
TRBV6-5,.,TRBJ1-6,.,TGTGCCGCGGGGGGCAGCTTGTCCCTCCACTTT,CAAGGSLSLHF
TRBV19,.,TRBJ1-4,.,TGTGCCAGTAGTATTTCGGCGGTCCTCAATGAAAAACTGTTTTTT,CASSISAVLNEKLFF
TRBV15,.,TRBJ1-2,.,TGTGCCACCAGCAGAAGGACAGACTATGGCTACACCTTC,CATSRRTDYGYTF
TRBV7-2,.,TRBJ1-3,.,TGTGCCAGCAGCTTATGGGCGGGATCTGGAAACACCATATATTTT,CASSLWAGSGNTIYF
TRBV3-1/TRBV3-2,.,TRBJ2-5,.,TGTGCCAGCAGCCGGGACTTCGCTCAAGAGACCCAGTACTTC,CASSRDFAQETQYF
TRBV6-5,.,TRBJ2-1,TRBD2,TGTGCCAGCCAACTAGCGGGGAGATCGGATGAGCAGTTCTTC,CASQLAGRSDEQFF
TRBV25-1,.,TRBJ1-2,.,TGTGCCAGCAGTGAATTGGGGGGGAACTATGGCTACACCTTC,CASSELGGNYGYTF
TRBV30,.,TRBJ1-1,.,TGTGCCTGGAGTGTCGGGGTGGGAACTGAAGCTTTCTTT,CAWSVGVGTEAFF
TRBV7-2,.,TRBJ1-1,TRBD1,TGTGCCAGCAGCTCTGACAGGGACACTGAAGCTTTCTTT,CASSSDRDTEAFF
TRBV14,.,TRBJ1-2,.,TGTGCCAGCAGCCAAGGACAGAGGAACTATGGCTACACCTTC,CASSQGQRNYGYTF
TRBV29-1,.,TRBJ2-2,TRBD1,TGCAGCGCGGACAGGGGGCATTCCGGGGAGCTGTTTTTT,CSADRGHSGELFF
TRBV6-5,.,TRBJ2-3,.,TGTGCCAGCAGTTACTCGGGGCGAGATACGCAGTATTTT,CASSYSGRDTQYF
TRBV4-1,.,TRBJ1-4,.,TGCGCCAGCAGCCAAGATGCGAGGGCGGGCGAAAAACTGTTTTTT,CASSQDARAGEKLFF
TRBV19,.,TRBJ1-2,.,TGTGCCAGTAGTCCCGGGGGGGCAAAAAACTATGGCTACACCTTC,CASSPGGAKNYGYTF
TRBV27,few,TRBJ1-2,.,TGTGCCAGCAGTCCCTCCGGGGGGCTCTCCTATGGCTACACCTTC,CASSPSGGLSYGYTF
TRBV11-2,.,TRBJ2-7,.,TGTGCCAGCACCGAGGGGGTTACCTACGAGCAGTACTTC,CASTEGVTYEQYF
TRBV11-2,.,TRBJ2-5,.,TGTGCCAGCAGCCTTCCGGAGGGAGGCCATCAAGAGACCCAGTACTTC,CASSLPEGGHQETQYF
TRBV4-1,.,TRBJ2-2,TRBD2,TGCGCCAGCAGCCAAGATCGAGGTAGCGGGATCACCGGGGAGCTGTTTTTT,CASSQDRGSGITGELFF
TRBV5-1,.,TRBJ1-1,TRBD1,TGCGCCAGCAGCGCAGGGGGCTTGAACACTGAAGCTTTCTTT,CASSAGGLNTEAFF
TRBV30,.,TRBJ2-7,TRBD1,TGTGCCTGGAGTAAGGGACAGGGGGCGAAAGAGCAGTACTTC,CAWSKGQGAKEQYF
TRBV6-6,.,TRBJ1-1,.,TGTGCCAGCAGTCAAATGGCGGCCGCTTTCTTT,CASSQMAAAFF
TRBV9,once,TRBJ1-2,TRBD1,TGTGCCAGCAGCGTAGAGCAGGGGGCCGGCTATGGCTACACCTTC,CASSVEQGAGYGYTF
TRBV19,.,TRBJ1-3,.,TGTGCCAGTAGTTTCCCAGGAGGTGGAAACACCATATATTTT,CASSFPGGGNTIYF
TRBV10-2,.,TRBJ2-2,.,TGCGCCAGCAATCTGGGGGACAAACAGGGACCCGGGGAGCTGTTTTTT,CASNLGDKQGPGELFF
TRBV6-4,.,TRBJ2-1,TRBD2,TGTGCCAGCAGTGCCTATAGCGGGGGCGACGGCTCCTACAATGAGCAGTTCTTC,CASSAYSGGDGSYNEQFF
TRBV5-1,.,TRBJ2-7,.,TGCGCCAGCAGCTTCGGACAGTTCTACGAGCAGTACTTC,CASSFGQFYEQYF
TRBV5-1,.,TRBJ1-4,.,TGCGCCAGCAGCTCCGGACGGGGTGCAACTAATGAAAAACTGTTTTTT,CASSSGRGATNEKLFF
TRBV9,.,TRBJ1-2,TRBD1,TGTGCCAGCAGCGTACGACAGGGGGAAGGTTTCTATGGCTACACCTTC,CASSVRQGEGFYGYTF
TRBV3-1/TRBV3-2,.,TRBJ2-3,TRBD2,TGTGCCAGCAGCCAAGAACCAGCGGGGTACGGCTCTGCAGATACGCAGTATTTT,CASSQEPAGYGSADTQYF
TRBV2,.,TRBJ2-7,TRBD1,TGTGCCAGCAGCGCCACGGGACAGGGGCGCGAGCAGTACTTC,CASSATGQGREQYF
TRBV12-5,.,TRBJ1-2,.,TGTGCTAGTGGCCTTAACTATGGCTACACCTTC,CASGLNYGYTF